The 18 T cell receptor beta chains presented below share a single source sample, sequenced in a study of control samples from healthy donors and cancer patients. The repertoire was sequenced with immunoSEQ multiplex PCR; TCRdb's copy has only in-frame clones and lacks some. The sample shows some 250,000 clones, around 79% of them seen only once. Sequenced input: PBMCs. The receptors were gathered from a woman aged 60-75 years with lung cancer.

The chain links TRBV9 to TRBJ2-1; no clear D gene. V was trimmed by 6 bases and J by 2 bases, leaving 12 bases between them. CDR1 and CDR2 from the germline V gene are SGDLS and YYNGEE. The CDR3 is 14 residues long. The CDR3 DNA follows: TGTGCCAGCACGGGCCAAGGGACCTACAATGAGCAGTTCTTC. This gives the protein CASTGQGTYNEQFF.

The rearrangement links TRBV19 to TRBJ2-5, with TRBD2 as a possible D gene (6 bases). The germline V gene encodes CDR1 LNHDA and CDR2 SQIVND (reference sequence). V was shortened by 3 bases and J by 2 bases, with 10 bases between the two germline ends. This CDR3 has 14 amino acids. CDR3 nucleotide sequence: TGTGCCAGTAGTATCCTAGCGTCGCAAGAGACCCAGTACTTC. Translated, it gives CASSILASQETQYF.

The V and J genes are TRBV10-1 and TRBJ2-2; no clear D gene. The CDR3 totals 13 residues. The V gene's germline CDR1 is WNHNN and CDR2 SYGVQD (reference sequence). The ends were cut back, 5 bases at V and 4 bases at J, with 8 bases in the middle. The CDR3 protein is CASSFPATGELFF. In DNA form, the CDR3 reads TGCGCCAGCAGTTTCCCGGCCACCGGGGAGCTGTTTTTT.

The chain employs TRBV19 and TRBJ2-5, with TRBD2 identical over 10 bases. The J segment lost 4 bases and the V segment lost 3 bases, leaving 5 bases of the junction unmatched. There are 15 residues in the CDR3. Germline CDR1 and CDR2: LNHDA and SQIVND (reference sequence). The CDR3 sequence is CASSMKRGGLETQYF. The CDR3 DNA sequence: TGTGCCAGTAGTATGAAGCGGGGGGGCCTAGAGACCCAGTACTTC.

This rearrangement joins TRBV27 to TRBJ2-2; D may be TRBD1 (5 bases). This CDR3 comprises 13 residues. Germline V CDR1 and CDR2: MNHEY, SMNVEV (reference sequence). The ends were cut back, 3 bases at V and 8 bases at J, with 10 bases in the middle. In nucleotides, the CDR3 is TGTGCCAGCAGTTTCGAGCGACAGGGGGAGCTGTTTTTT. This encodes CASSFERQGELFF.

The gene calls are TRBV28 and TRBJ2-5, with D maybe TRBD1 (5 bases). The CDR3 runs 16 residues. Trimming shortened V by 2 bases and J by 1 base, and 14 bases separated the two germline ends. In germline, CDR1 is MDHEN, CDR2 SYDVKM. This CDR3 is CASSLGQGLPQETQYF. CDR3 coding DNA: TGTGCCAGCAGTTTAGGTCAGGGCCTCCCCCAAGAGACCCAGTACTTC.

This sequence joins TRBV19 and TRBJ1-5; D is unresolved. The germline V gene encodes CDR1 LNHDA and CDR2 SQIVND (reference sequence). Deletions cut 5 bases from V and 5 bases from J, with 10 bases between. This CDR3 region has 13 residues. CDR3 DNA: TGTGCCAGTAGTTATGCGGAAGATCAGCCCCAGCATTTT. Its protein is CASSYAEDQPQHF.

The chain couples TRBV7-3 to TRBJ2-3; D not certain. The CDR3 spans 15 residues. With 0 bases removed from V and 5 bases from J, the gap between germline ends came to 12 bases. The germline V gene has CDR1 SGHTA and CDR2 FQGTGA. In DNA form, the CDR3 reads TGTGCCAGCAGCTTAACCCACTCGACACGAGATACGCAGTATTTT. Its translation: CASSLTHSTRDTQYF.

The V gene is TRBV14, the J gene TRBJ2-2; 12 nucleotides line up with TRBD1. From germline, CDR1 is SGHDN and CDR2 FVKESK. The CDR3 length is 17 residues. V was pared by 4 bases and J by 4 bases, with 7 bases of the junction left unmatched. As DNA, the CDR3 is TGTGCCAGCAGCCCCGTGCCGGGACAGGGGGCCACCGGGGAGCTGTTTTTT. As protein: CASSPVPGQGATGELFF.

This sequence joins TRBV27 and TRBJ2-7; D possibly corresponds to TRBD2 (5 bases). The CDR3 spans 14 residues. V gave up 3 bases and J gave up 2 bases, with 11 bases separating them. Per germline, CDR1 MNHEY and CDR2 SMNVEV (reference sequence). The CDR3 DNA sequence: TGTGCCAGCAGTTTCGGTAGCGCTGCCTACGAGCAGTACTTC. Protein sequence: CASSFGSAAYEQYF.

This chain joins TRBV5-4 and TRBJ2-2, with 12 bases lining up with TRBD1. Losses at the gene ends were 4 bases for V and 7 bases for J; bases not matched to a gene: 11. CDR3 length equals 17 residues. Germline-derived CDR1 and CDR2 are SGHNT and YYREEE (reference sequence). CDR3 nucleotides: TGTGCCAGCAGCCCCGGACTCGGGACAGGGGGCGACGGGGAGCTGTTTTTT. Its translation: CASSPGLGTGGDGELFF. Together with reference TRBV5-4 and TRBJ2-2, the CDR3 gives the full variable domain: ETGVTQSPTHLIKTRGQQVTLRCSSQSGHNTVSWYQQALGQGPQFIFQYYREEENGRGNFPPRFSGLQFPNYSSELNVNALELDDSALYLCASSPGLGTGGDGELFFGEGSRLTVL.

The V and J genes are TRBV7-3 and TRBJ2-7; TRBD2 agrees at 14 bases. The germline V gene has CDR1 SGHTA and CDR2 FQGTGA. With 5 bases clipped from V and 5 bases from J, the junction kept 14 bases outside the gene matches. The CDR3 sequence is 18 residues long. The DNA for the CDR3 is TGTGCCAGCAGCCCCGGGACTAGCGGGAGCTCATTCCTAGACGAGCAGTACTTC. This gives the protein CASSPGTSGSSFLDEQYF.

This chain connects TRBV6-5 to TRBJ1-4; the D gene is possibly TRBD1 (5 bases). The germline V gene encodes CDR1 MNHEY and CDR2 SVGAGI. This CDR3 has 14 amino acids. V was trimmed by 8 bases and J by 0 bases, leaving 10 bases between them. The CDR3 reads CASYDSATNEKLFF. CDR3 nucleotides: TGTGCCAGCTACGACAGCGCAACTAATGAAAAACTGTTTTTT.

The genes are TRBV5-4 and TRBJ2-1; a weak D match, TRBD2 (5 bases). Germline V gives CDR1 SGHNT, CDR2 YYREEE (reference sequence). The CDR3 consists of 16 residues. The V end was cut by 0 bases, the J end by 0 bases, with 10 bases between. The DNA of the CDR3 is TGTGCCAGCAGCTTGGCGGGGATAAGCTCCTACAATGAGCAGTTCTTC. Residues: CASSLAGISSYNEQFF.

Worth noting for this clone: This sample includes further DNA sequences coding for the same CDR3. The chain carries TRBV7-9 and TRBJ2-7, with D possibly being TRBD2 (5 bases). Looked up from germline, CDR1 is SEHNR and CDR2 is FQNEAQ (reference sequence). Trimming left V 1 base short and J 6 bases short, with 7 bases between. This CDR3 region has 12 residues. In DNA form, the CDR3 reads TGTGCCAGCAGCTTAGTCGGGGTCGAGCAGTACTTC. Its protein is CASSLVGVEQYF.

The J gene is TRBJ2-1, the V gene TRBV19; D call uncertain. There are 13 residues in the CDR3. Germline-derived CDR1 and CDR2 are LNHDA and SQIVND (reference sequence). Trimming took off 4 bases at V and 3 bases at J, with 7 bases between the two ends. CDR3 bases: TGTGCCAGTAGTAGAGAGAGCTACAATGAGCAGTTCTTC. This translates into CASSRESYNEQFF. Drawing the rest from reference TRBV19 and TRBJ2-1, the complete variable domain is DGGITQSPKYLFRKEGQNVTLSCEQNLNHDAMYWYRQDPGQGLRLIYYSQIVNDFQKGDIAEGYSVSREKKESFPLTVTSAQKNPTAFYLCASSRESYNEQFFGPGTRLTVL.

As regards this clone: Other DNA sequences in the same sample also yield this CDR3. This chain joins TRBV3-1 (or the pseudogene TRBV3-2) and TRBJ2-5, with a tentative D call TRBD2 (6 bases). This CDR3 spans 14 amino acids. The V and J ends lost 1 base and 2 bases respectively, with 8 bases between them. Per the germline V gene, CDR1 is LGHDT and CDR2 is YNNKEL (reference sequence). CDR3: CASSQAAGQETQYF. Here the CDR3 DNA reads TGTGCCAGCAGCCAAGCAGCGGGTCAAGAGACCCAGTACTTC.

The chain uses TRBV7-9 and TRBJ2-3; perhaps TRBD2 as D (5 bases). This CDR3 is 15 amino acids long. CDR1 is SEHNR, CDR2 FQNEAQ, per germline (reference sequence). V was pared by 1 base and J by 2 bases, with 10 bases between. CDR3 bases: TGTGCCAGCAGCTTAGTTGCGGGCACCACAGATACGCAGTATTTT. The encoded protein is CASSLVAGTTDTQYF.